This is a list of T cell receptor beta chains from one sample in a study of chemoradiotherapy in HPV16-positive cancers. Only in-frame clones appear in the TCRdb table, and some are missing; sequencing was by immunoSEQ multiplex PCR. The repertoire holds approximately 16,000 clones, around 88% seen once, with 3% to 4.5% in the top ten. The sample was blood, taken from a patient who underwent chemoradiotherapy. The receptors here all came from a human donor with HPV-associated anogenital cancer. The conserved cysteine and the conserved F or W are not part of the CDR3 here. Expanded clones are given a class, and other clones once, few, many or no size at all.

cdr3_aa: ASSWKLAGGDTQY
j_call: TRBJ2-3
v_call: TRBV5-4
clone_size: .

cdr3_aa: ASSQDPSTDTQY
j_call: TRBJ2-3
v_call: TRBV4-2
clone_size: .

cdr3_aa: ATKGQENNEQF
j_call: TRBJ2-1
v_call: TRBV18
clone_size: .

cdr3_aa: ASSVGPGDYGYT
j_call: TRBJ1-2
v_call: TRBV9
clone_size: .

cdr3_aa: SGQGSTDTQY
j_call: TRBJ2-3
v_call: TRBV29-1
clone_size: .

cdr3_aa: ASIRASGAYEQY
j_call: TRBJ2-7
v_call: TRBV28
clone_size: once

cdr3_aa: ARVRQGGHTQY
j_call: TRBJ2-3
v_call: TRBV2
clone_size: .

cdr3_aa: SVDPTGGGYGYT
j_call: TRBJ1-2
v_call: TRBV29-1
clone_size: .

cdr3_aa: ASSLEQGYNEQF
j_call: TRBJ2-1
v_call: TRBV13
clone_size: .

cdr3_aa: AISTGGWGYT
j_call: TRBJ1-2
v_call: TRBV2
clone_size: .

cdr3_aa: ASSLAAQLNTEAF
j_call: TRBJ1-1
v_call: TRBV7-9
clone_size: .

cdr3_aa: ASSSTHEQY
j_call: TRBJ2-7
v_call: TRBV7-9
clone_size: .

cdr3_aa: ASSLGTGSSYNEQF
j_call: TRBJ2-1
v_call: TRBV5-1
clone_size: .

cdr3_aa: ASSFSQGSSYNEQF
j_call: TRBJ2-1
v_call: TRBV7-2
clone_size: .